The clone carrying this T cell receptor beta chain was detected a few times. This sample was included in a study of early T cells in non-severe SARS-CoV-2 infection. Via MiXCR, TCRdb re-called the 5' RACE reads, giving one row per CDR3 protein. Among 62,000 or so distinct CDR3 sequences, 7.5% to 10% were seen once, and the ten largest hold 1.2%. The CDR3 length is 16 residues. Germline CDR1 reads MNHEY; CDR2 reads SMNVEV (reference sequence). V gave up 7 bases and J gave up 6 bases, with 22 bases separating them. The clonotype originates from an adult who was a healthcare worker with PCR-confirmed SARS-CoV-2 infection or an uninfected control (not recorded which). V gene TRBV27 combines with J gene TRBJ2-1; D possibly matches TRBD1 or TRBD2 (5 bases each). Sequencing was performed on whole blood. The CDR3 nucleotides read TGTGCCAGCATGAACCCCCCCAGTTTTGGGGGCAATGAGCAGTTCTTC. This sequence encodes CASMNPPSFGGNEQFF.